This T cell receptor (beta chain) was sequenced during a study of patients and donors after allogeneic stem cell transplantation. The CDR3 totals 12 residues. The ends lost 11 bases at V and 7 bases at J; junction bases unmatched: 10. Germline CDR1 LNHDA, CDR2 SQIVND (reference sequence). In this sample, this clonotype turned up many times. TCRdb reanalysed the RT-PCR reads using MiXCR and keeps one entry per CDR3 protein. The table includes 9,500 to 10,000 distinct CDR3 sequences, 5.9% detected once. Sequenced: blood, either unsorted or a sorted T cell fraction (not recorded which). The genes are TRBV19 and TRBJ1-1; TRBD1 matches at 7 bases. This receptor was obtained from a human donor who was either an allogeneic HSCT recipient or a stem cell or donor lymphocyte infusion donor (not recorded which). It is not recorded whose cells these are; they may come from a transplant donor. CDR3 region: CAGPGQSLEAFF. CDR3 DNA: TGTGCCGGGCCGGGACAGAGCCTTGAAGCTTTCTTT. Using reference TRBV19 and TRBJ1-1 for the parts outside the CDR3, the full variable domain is DGGITQSPKYLFRKEGQNVTLSCEQNLNHDAMYWYRQDPGQGLRLIYYSQIVNDFQKGDIAEGYSVSREKKESFPLTVTSAQKNPTAFYLCAGPGQSLEAFFGQGTRLTVV.